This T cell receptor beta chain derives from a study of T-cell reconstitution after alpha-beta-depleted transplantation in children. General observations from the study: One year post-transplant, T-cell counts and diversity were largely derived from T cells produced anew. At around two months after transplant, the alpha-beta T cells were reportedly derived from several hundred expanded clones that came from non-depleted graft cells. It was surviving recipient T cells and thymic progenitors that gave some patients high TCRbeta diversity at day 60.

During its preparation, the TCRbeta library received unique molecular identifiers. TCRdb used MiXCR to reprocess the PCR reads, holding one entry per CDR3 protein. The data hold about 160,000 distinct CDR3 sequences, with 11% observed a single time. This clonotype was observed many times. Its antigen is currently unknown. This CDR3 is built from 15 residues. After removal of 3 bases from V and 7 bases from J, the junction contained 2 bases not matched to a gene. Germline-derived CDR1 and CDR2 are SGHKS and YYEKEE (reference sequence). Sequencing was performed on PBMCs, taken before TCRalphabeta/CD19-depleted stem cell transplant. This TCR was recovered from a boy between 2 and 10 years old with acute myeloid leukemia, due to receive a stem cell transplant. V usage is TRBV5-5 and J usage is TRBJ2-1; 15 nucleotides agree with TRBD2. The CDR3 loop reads CASSYGTSGGNEQFF. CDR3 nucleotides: TGTGCCAGCAGCTACGGGACTAGCGGGGGGAATGAGCAGTTCTTC.